This T cell receptor (beta chain) appears in the sequencing data of a study of blood T cell repertoires in COVID-19. The overall study: Both acute and convalescent COVID-19 samples were obtained from the United States, Italy and Spain.

Profiling relied on immunoSEQ multiplex PCR, and the TCRdb table lists in-frame clones only, not all of them. The repertoire holds 200,000 to 250,000 clones, about nine tenths seen once, with 5.5% to 8% in the top ten. The germline V gene has CDR1 MDHEN and CDR2 SYDVKM. This CDR3 has 14 residues. V was clipped by 8 bases and J by 3 bases; unmatched bases: 3. Sequenced material: peripheral blood. The sequence was collected from a man in his 60s with acute or convalescent COVID-19. The genes are TRBV28 and TRBJ2-3, with 12 positions matching TRBD2. The CDR3 DNA is TGTGCCAGCGGCGGGACTAGCGGGACAGATACGCAGTATTTT. Protein sequence: CASGGTSGTDTQYF.